These 20 T cell receptor beta chains share one sample of origin, sequenced in a study of cytomegalovirus exposure and HLA in healthy donors. The table came from immunoSEQ multiplex PCR; TCRdb's copy has only in-frame clones and leaves some out. The table shows roughly 270,000 clones, with approximately 87% occurring only once. Sample: PBMCs. The receptors were gathered from a woman aged 18-30 years in good health and CMV-seronegative.

The J gene is TRBJ2-7, the V gene TRBV7-2; TRBD2 might be the D (6 bases). The CDR3 is made up of 13 amino acids. Trimming removed 1 base from V and 7 bases from J, with 11 bases in between. From germline, CDR1 is SGHTA and CDR2 FQGNSA. CDR3 coding DNA: TGTGCCAGCAGCTTAGGCCTTGCGGGAGAGCAGTACTTC. This codes for CASSLGLAGEQYF.

The genes are TRBV6-4 and TRBJ2-7; 9 bases are shared with TRBD2. V dropped 10 bases and J dropped 4; count of bases not matched to a gene: 17. Germline V gene sequence: CDR1 MRHNA, CDR2 SNTAGT. The CDR3 runs 16 residues. This chain's CDR3 is CAMGGMGGRAEYEQYF. The CDR3, as DNA: TGTGCCATGGGAGGTATGGGCGGGAGGGCCGAATACGAGCAGTACTTC.

The chain couples TRBV29-1 to TRBJ1-1; 10 nucleotides align to TRBD1. Germline trimming cut 3 bases from V and 3 bases from J; bases unmatched to any gene: 7. CDR3 length: 15 residues. CDR1 is SQVTM, CDR2 ANQGSEA, per germline. CDR3 bases: TGCAGCGTTGAGAAAATAGACAGGGGGCACACTGAAGCTTTCTTT. It yields the protein CSVEKIDRGHTEAFF.

The chain uses TRBV7-3 and TRBJ2-7; D unresolved. Germline V CDR1 and CDR2: SGHTA, FQGTGA. The CDR3 covers 13 residues. V lost 1 base to trimming and J lost 3 bases, with 7 bases between them. CDR3 coding DNA: TGTGCCAGCAGCTTAAATCCCCGCTACGAGCAGTACTTC. Protein: CASSLNPRYEQYF.

V gene TRBV7-2 combines with J gene TRBJ2-3; 7 bases match TRBD2. The CDR3 loop spans 13 amino acids. Trimming at V came to 5 bases and at J to 5 bases, leaving 4 bases not matched to a gene. CDR1 and CDR2 from the germline V gene are SGHTA and FQGNSA. The DNA of the CDR3 is TGTGCCAGCAGCGGGGGGGAGGGAGATACGCAGTATTTT. It translates to CASSGGEGDTQYF.

V and J are TRBV30 and TRBJ1-6, with 10 bases fitting TRBD1. This CDR3 contains 13 residues. V shed 5 bases, J shed 10 bases, and the junction held 5 bases outside the gene matches. The germline gives CDR1 GTSNPN, CDR2 SVGIG (reference sequence). This chain's CDR3 is CAWAGTGVSPLHF. The CDR3 region has the DNA TGTGCCTGGGCCGGGACAGGGGTATCACCCCTCCACTTT.

The chain carries TRBV7-6 and TRBJ2-7; D is uncertain. The CDR3 has 16 amino acids. From germline, CDR1 is SGHVS and CDR2 FNYEAQ. Trimming shortened V by 6 bases and J by 0 bases, and 18 bases separated the two germline ends. The CDR3: CASSLTGALSSYEQYF. The CDR3 DNA reads as TGTGCCAGCAGTCTCACCGGAGCACTGAGCTCCTACGAGCAGTACTTC.

The chain employs TRBV11-2 and TRBJ2-1, with D possibly matching TRBD2 (5 bases). Per germline, CDR1 SGHAT and CDR2 FQNNGV. CDR3 length: 13 residues. V lost 5 bases and J 10 bases, leaving 15 bases between the germline ends. The CDR3 protein is CASSQKQRTEQFF. CDR3 coding DNA: TGTGCCAGCAGCCAAAAGCAGCGGACGGAGCAGTTCTTC. Supplemented by reference TRBV11-2 and TRBJ2-1, the full variable domain reads EAGVAQSPRYKIIEKRQSVAFWCNPISGHATLYWYQQILGQGPKLLIQFQNNGVVDDSQLPKDRFSAERLKGVDSTLKIQPAKLEDSAVYLCASSQKQRTEQFFGPGTRLTVL.

V and J are TRBV29-1 and TRBJ2-3, with D possibly being TRBD1 (5 bases). This CDR3 is 13 amino acids long. CDR1 SQVTM and CDR2 ANQGSEA come from the germline V gene. V gave up 4 bases and J gave up 4 bases, with 12 bases separating them. The CDR3 DNA sequence: TGCAGCGTTGCGGGCAGGGCGTCAGATACGCAGTATTTT. Amino acid sequence: CSVAGRASDTQYF.

The chain couples TRBV28 to TRBJ2-3, with 9 bases matching TRBD2. V gave up 5 bases and J gave up 10 bases; unmatched junction bases: 10. CDR3 length: 14 residues. Germline V gene data show CDR1 as MDHEN and CDR2 as SYDVKM. CDR3 residues: CASSTIIAGAAQYF. Written as DNA, the CDR3 is TGTGCCAGCAGTACTATTATAGCGGGAGCTGCGCAGTATTTT.

The chain uses TRBV27 and TRBJ2-3, with 7 bases that match TRBD1. V was pared by 3 bases and J by 1 base, with 4 bases of the junction left unmatched. CDR3 length: 15 amino acids. Germline CDR1 is MNHEY and CDR2 is SMNVEV (reference sequence). The CDR3 DNA reads TGTGCCAGCAGTTTTGCCGGACAGGGCACAGATACGCAGTATTTT. This translates into CASSFAGQGTDTQYF.

The chain has TRBV27 and TRBJ2-2; 7 bases match TRBD1. There are 14 residues in the CDR3. Germline V CDR1 and CDR2: MNHEY, SMNVEV (reference sequence). J gave up 1 base and V 5 bases, and 1 base lay outside the gene matches. The CDR3 spells CASSDRVNTGELFF. CDR3 nucleotide sequence: TGTGCCAGCAGTGACAGGGTGAACACCGGGGAGCTGTTTTTT.

V gene TRBV7-6 combines with J gene TRBJ2-3, with D possibly matching TRBD2 (6 bases). The CDR3 is 15 amino acids. CDR1 and CDR2 (germline): SGHVS, FNYEAQ. V lost 5 bases and J lost 4, with 16 bases in between. The CDR3 loop is CASSPGSPFADTQYF. The DNA for the CDR3 is TGTGCCAGCAGCCCCGGGAGTCCCTTTGCAGATACGCAGTATTTT.

The V call is TRBV6-1, the J call TRBJ1-2; no definite D call. Trimming pared 2 bases from V and 4 bases from J, leaving 14 bases between. Germline loops: CDR1 MNHNS, CDR2 SASEGT. The CDR3 is made up of 15 amino acids. The CDR3 nucleotides are TGTGCCAGCAGTGAATCCCCAGGAATCGCCTATGGCTACACCTTC. Protein: CASSESPGIAYGYTF.

A single count supports this clone. The genes are TRBV6-1 and TRBJ2-3; no definite D call. Germline CDR1 is MNHNS and CDR2 is SASEGT. V was clipped by 4 bases and J by 0 bases, with 8 bases between them. The CDR3 runs 14 residues. CDR3 nucleotide sequence: TGTGCCAGCAGTGCAACAGCTAGCACAGATACGCAGTATTTT. Protein product: CASSATASTDTQYF.

A few counts support this clone. This rearrangement joins TRBV19 to TRBJ1-2; a possible D gene is TRBD1 (6 bases). There are 14 residues in the CDR3. V lost 6 bases to trimming and J lost 6 bases, with 17 bases between them. The germline V gene has CDR1 LNHDA and CDR2 SQIVND (reference sequence). The CDR3 here is CASRPTGRANGYTF. DNA for the CDR3: TGTGCCAGTAGACCAACAGGGAGGGCCAATGGCTACACCTTC.

The gene calls are TRBV27 and TRBJ1-1, with a tentative D call TRBD1 (6 bases). Trimming cost V 6 bases and J 1 base, with 18 bases left between them. There are 16 residues in the CDR3. Per germline, CDR1 MNHEY and CDR2 SMNVEV (reference sequence). The CDR3 spells CASSPSGGLGNTEAFF. The DNA for the CDR3 is TGTGCCAGCAGCCCCTCGGGGGGGCTAGGGAACACTGAAGCTTTCTTT.

The V and J genes are TRBV28 and TRBJ2-1, with TRBD2 as a possible D gene (6 bases). The V and J ends lost 6 bases and 8 bases respectively, with 17 bases between them. This CDR3 is 14 amino acids long. Germline V gene lookup returns CDR1 MDHEN and CDR2 SYDVKM. The DNA of the CDR3 is TGTGCCAGCAGGGAGGGGTGGGTCGGCGATGAGCAGTTCTTC. Amino acid sequence: CASREGWVGDEQFF.

This chain links TRBV6-1 with TRBJ2-1; 10 positions agree with TRBD2. CDR1 is MNHNS, CDR2 SASEGT, per germline. J lost 14 bases, V lost 2 bases, and 15 bases had no gene match. The CDR3 spans 16 residues. The CDR3 loop reads CASSELMGAGGLAEFF. CDR3 bases: TGTGCCAGCAGTGAATTGATGGGAGCGGGGGGGCTAGCAGAGTTCTTC.

This chain connects TRBV5-4 to TRBJ2-5, with 9 bases lining up with TRBD2. Germline lookup yields CDR1 SGHNT and CDR2 YYREEE (reference sequence). V lost 4 bases, J lost 9 bases, and 22 bases stayed unmatched. The CDR3 is 18 amino acids. CDR3 sequence reads: CASSEGGPSGISGEAQYF. Here the CDR3 DNA reads TGTGCCAGCAGCGAGGGAGGGCCTAGCGGGATCTCTGGGGAGGCCCAGTACTTC.